This TCR beta chain was captured in a study of blood T cells in healthy people across ages (dated by TCRdb to the mid-2010s). With regard to the full study: In model experiments, template switching captured roughly one uniquely barcoded TCR beta cDNA molecule for every two T cells. To track age-related changes in TCR beta repertoire diversity, the study relied on deep sequencing normalized with unique cDNA molecular identifiers. Donors were grouped into four age groups: young (average approximately 16 years), middle-aged (approximately 41), aged (over 55) and long-lived (around 80). To avoid experimental bias, donors of different ages were spread randomly across the sequencing lanes. Two additional independent replicas of 1 million unique cDNA reads from the same blood draw were analyzed for two donors (one aged 18 to 30 and one aged 80 or older).

CDR1 and CDR2 are drawn from the germline V gene (reference sequence): MNHEY, SMNVEV. Ends trimmed: V by 3 bases, J by 7 bases; bases unmatched to a gene: 5. The cysteine opens and the phenylalanine closes a CDR3 of 15 amino acids. CDR3 DNA is the only sequence kept; it has 45 bases, read in frame from the first base. Donors were 39 systemically healthy Caucasian individuals from Russia aged roughly 6 to 95 years. Each donor gave about 9.7 milliliters of peripheral blood, drawn into EDTA-treated Vacutainer tubes. Ficoll-Paque density-gradient centrifugation was used to isolate PBMCs, with at least 7 million obtained per sample. Trizol reagent was used to extract total RNA from the PBMCs, yielding at least 6 micrograms per sample. Naive CD45RAhigh/CD27high T cell percentages were measured by flow cytometry on a PBMC aliquot from every donor. This clonotype was found a few times. The clone's antigen remains unknown. The record has no base qualities; no much larger clone is one base away.

The library was generated by 5' RACE. The listed sequencing device is Illumina HiSeq 2500. A second PCR of roughly 7 to 11 cycles was run with a J-beta primer mix and a sample-barcoded 5' primer. Each TCR beta cDNA molecule received a unique molecular identifier from a template-switch 5' adaptor carrying 12 random nucleotides. Each sample yielded at least 3 million CDR3-containing paired-end reads. All of the RNA was converted into first-strand cDNA using the Mint cDNA synthesis kit, with a TRBC-specific oligonucleotide serving as the primer. After uracil-DNA glycosylase treatment, a first 18-cycle PCR used universal primers M1SS and BC2_uni_R on all cDNA. The source study handled its data this way. Normalization of each sample was performed by random selection of 1 million high-quality reads, each carrying a distinct molecular identifier. Reads with shared molecular identifiers were discarded instead of being binned into consensus sequences. CDR3 identification, clonotype clustering and error correction used MiTCR with a Q25 quality threshold and the strictest error-elimination algorithm. A nonparametric unseen species model with Euler transformation was used to estimate lower-bound total TCR beta diversity. The public reads were quality trimmed at Q25 with fastp and then assembled into clones with MiXCR by TCRdb, keeping productive beta chains. Records with the same CDR3 protein are collapsed into one entry carrying the most frequent genes and DNA. The V and J calls shown here were made by TCRdb, not taken from the authors' results. The sample contains roughly 2 million distinct CDR3 sequences, 49% of them found a single time. 2.1% of the sample goes to the ten largest clones.

The full study reports these points: Estimates of total diversity based on one million sequenced T cells were regarded as lower bounds and as underestimates. Donor CMV infection status was unknown, potentially confounding age-related changes in expanded clonotypes. The long-lived group showed more naive CD4+ T cells, fewer expanded clones and increased TCR diversity than the aged group, suggesting age selection. Because profiling used bulk unsorted PBMCs, naive and antigen-experienced compartments could not be compared conclusively. The percentage of naive T cells measured by flow cytometry correlated strongly with observed TCR beta diversity. As age increased, observed TCR beta diversity per million T cells dropped in a roughly linear way, and a significant reduction was already evident by age 40.

The sequence was collected from a woman aged 40 to 50 in good health. The chain was built from TRBV27 and TRBJ1-4, with TRBD1 matching 10 junction bases. The sample taken for sequencing was blood. The CDR3 protein: CASSFSRDRGEKLFF. The nucleotide sequence is given as TGTGCCAGCAGTTTTAGCCGGGACAGGGGTGAAAAACTGTTTTTT.